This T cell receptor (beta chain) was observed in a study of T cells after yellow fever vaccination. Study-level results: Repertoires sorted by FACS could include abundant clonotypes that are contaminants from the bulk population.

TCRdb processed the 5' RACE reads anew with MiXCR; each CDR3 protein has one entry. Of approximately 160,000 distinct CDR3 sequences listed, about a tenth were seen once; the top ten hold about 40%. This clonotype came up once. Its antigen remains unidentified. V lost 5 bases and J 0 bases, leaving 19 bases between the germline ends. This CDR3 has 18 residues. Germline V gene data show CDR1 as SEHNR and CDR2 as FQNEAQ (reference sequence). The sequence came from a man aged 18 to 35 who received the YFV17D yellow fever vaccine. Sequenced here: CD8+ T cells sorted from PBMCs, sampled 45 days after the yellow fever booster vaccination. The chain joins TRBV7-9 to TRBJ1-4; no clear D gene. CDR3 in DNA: TGTGCCAGCAGCCGAAAAGTCGGGTGGTCCTCAACTAATGAAAAACTGTTTTTT. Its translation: CASSRKVGWSSTNEKLFF.